Following are 6 T cell receptor beta chains from one sample sequenced in a study of T cells after yellow fever vaccination. TCRdb re-called the 5' RACE reads through MiXCR, storing one row per CDR3 protein. This table has tens of thousands of distinct CDR3 sequences, about 14% appearing once. This specimen consisted of CD8+ T cells not binding an NS4B(214-222) dextramer, sorted from PBMCs, obtained roughly 20 days after the first yellow fever vaccination. All receptors derive from a man younger than 30 who received the YFV17D yellow fever vaccine.

This clonotype was counted a single time. V and J are TRBV20-1 and TRBJ2-7, with TRBD2 identical over 7 bases. The germline gives CDR1 DFQATT, CDR2 SNEGSKA (reference sequence). Trimming at V came to 4 bases and at J to 0 bases, leaving 15 bases not matched to a gene. The CDR3 totals 17 residues. The CDR3 sequence: CSANNGSGRTSSYEQYV. The CDR3 DNA is TGCAGTGCTAATAATGGGTCGGGGCGGACTAGCTCCTACGAGCAGTACGTC.

The chain uses TRBV4-1 and TRBJ2-3; 9 bases line up with TRBD2. The J segment lost 2 bases and the V segment lost 2 bases, leaving 2 bases of the junction unmatched. Germline V lookup: CDR1 MGHRA, CDR2 YSYEKL. The CDR3 has 15 amino acids. The CDR3 reads CASSQIAGVTDTQYF. In DNA form, the CDR3 reads TGCGCCAGCAGCCAAATAGCGGGGGTCACAGATACGCAGTATTTT.

The chain is built from TRBV7-9 and TRBJ2-7; D gene uncertain. V dropped 0 bases and J dropped 6 bases, with 6 bases sitting between them. Per germline, CDR1 SEHNR and CDR2 FQNEAQ (reference sequence). The CDR3 extends over 12 amino acids. The CDR3 region is CASSLATSEQYF. CDR3 nucleotide sequence: TGTGCCAGCAGCTTAGCCACCAGCGAGCAGTACTTC. Full variable domain (remainder filled in from reference TRBV7-9 and TRBJ2-7): DTGVSQNPRHKITKRGQNVTFRCDPISEHNRLYWYRQTLGQGPEFLTYFQNEAQLEKSRLLSDRFSAERPKGSFSTLEIQRTEQGDSAMYLCASSLATSEQYFGPGTRLTVT.

This clonotype was seen more than once but under ten times. V is TRBV27 and J is TRBJ2-3; D is undetermined. Trimming took 6 bases from V and 6 from J, leaving 25 bases between them. Germline CDR1 MNHEY, CDR2 SMNVEV (reference sequence). The CDR3 spans 17 residues. The CDR3 region has the DNA TGTGCCAGCAGACCCTTGGGTTCCTGGCTAGGGTTGGATACGCAGTATTTT. This translates into CASRPLGSWLGLDTQYF.

This clonotype was picked up a small number of times. The CDR3 DNA sequence: TGTGCCAGCAGGCACGTCCCCTACGAGCAGTACGTC. It translates to CASRHVPYEQYV. The chain combines TRBV2 with TRBJ2-7; D ambiguous. The CDR3 runs to 12 residues. Germline lookup yields CDR1 SNHLY and CDR2 FYNNEI. V shed 6 bases and J shed 2 bases, with 8 bases lying between them.

The rearrangement joins TRBV7-9 to TRBJ1-1; D is unresolved. The CDR3 sequence is 14 residues long. Germline CDR1 SEHNR, CDR2 FQNEAQ (reference sequence). V lost 0 bases to trimming and J lost 3 bases, with 8 bases between them. CDR3 sequence: CASSLARLDTEAFF. CDR3 in DNA: TGTGCCAGCAGCTTAGCCAGGCTCGACACTGAAGCTTTCTTT.